This TCR beta chain was identified during a study of blood T cell repertoires in COVID-19. CDR1 is SGHVS and CDR2 is FQNEAQ in the germline V gene. This CDR3 spans 15 amino acids. V dropped 3 bases and J dropped 5 bases, with 14 bases sitting between them. This clone was observed once. Only in-frame clones appear in the TCRdb table, and some are missing; sequencing was by immunoSEQ multiplex PCR. The table has about 200,000 clones, 75% to 90% seen once; the top ten hold 2.2%. The chain combines TRBV7-8 with TRBJ1-5, with D perhaps TRBD1 (5 bases). The sample comprised peripheral blood. The receptor was isolated from a man younger than 45 who had recovered from COVID-19. The CDR3 protein is CASSLDRTLDQPQHF. The CDR3 DNA reads as TGTGCCAGCAGCTTGGACCGGACACTTGATCAGCCCCAGCATTTT.